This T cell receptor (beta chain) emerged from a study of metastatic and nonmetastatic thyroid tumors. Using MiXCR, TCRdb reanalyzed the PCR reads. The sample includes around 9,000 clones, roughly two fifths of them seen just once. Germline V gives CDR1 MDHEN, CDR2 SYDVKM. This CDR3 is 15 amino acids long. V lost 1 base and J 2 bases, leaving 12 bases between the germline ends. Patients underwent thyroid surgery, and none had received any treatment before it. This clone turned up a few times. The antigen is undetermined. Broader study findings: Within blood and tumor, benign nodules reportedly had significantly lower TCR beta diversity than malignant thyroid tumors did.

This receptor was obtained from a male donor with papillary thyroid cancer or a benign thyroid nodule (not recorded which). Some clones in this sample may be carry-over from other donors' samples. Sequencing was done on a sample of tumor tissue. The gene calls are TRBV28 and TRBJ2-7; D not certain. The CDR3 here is CASSLLATGTYEQYF. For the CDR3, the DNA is TGTGCCAGCAGTTTATTGGCAACTGGGACCTACGAGCAGTACTTC.